The source of this T cell receptor beta chain is a study of blood T cell repertoires in COVID-19. In the original analysis: Amplification with reference gene primers provided the estimates of nucleated cell counts. The table came from immunoSEQ multiplex PCR; TCRdb's copy has only in-frame clones and leaves some out. From that table come the V and J calls and clone size; the DNA was used to work out D and trimming. There are 100,000 or so clones in the sample; about 90% occur only once, and roughly 3.9% lies in the top ten. The CDR3 covers 13 residues. Germline lookup yields CDR1 MNHEY and CDR2 SMNVEV (reference sequence). V was clipped by 5 bases and J by 8 bases, with 15 bases between them.

The TCR comes from a woman aged 45-59 years in a cohort sampled during active COVID-19. Sequencing used peripheral blood. This chain connects TRBV27 to TRBJ1-2, with no clear D. CDR3 amino acids: CASSKQVATGYTF. The CDR3 nucleotides are TGTGCCAGCAGTAAGCAGGTGGCCACCGGCTACACCTTC.